This T cell receptor beta chain was sequenced during a study of T cells after yellow fever vaccination. TCRdb passed the 5' RACE reads through MiXCR, listing each CDR3 protein once. The sample contains about 510,000 distinct CDR3 sequences, just over 20% of which appear only once. CDR1 and CDR2 from the germline V gene are SGHTA and FQGTGA. This CDR3 region has 22 residues. After removal of 1 base from V and 0 bases from J, the junction contained 20 bases not matched to a gene. With regard to this clonotype: Its antigen is undetermined.

Notes on the study in general: On re-exposure, the response was weaker but peaked faster, at day 5 versus 15. Most primary-vaccination clones recurred post-booster (more than 95% CD4, just over 85% CD8).

The rearrangement uses TRBV7-3 and TRBJ2-1; 8 bases agree with TRBD2. The source is a man between 18 and 29 years old who received the YFV17D yellow fever vaccine. The sequencing used PBMCs, collected 21 days after the first yellow fever vaccination. CDR3 nucleotide sequence: TGTGCCAGCAGCTTAATATTTTTCCCGGGGGGGGAGTTTTCAAGCTCCTACAATGAGCAGTTCTTC. Encoded protein: CASSLIFFPGGEFSSSYNEQFF.